This T cell receptor beta chain was identified during a study of cytomegalovirus exposure and HLA in healthy donors. Turning to the study itself: The roughly 670 first-cohort repertoires and the roughly 120 validation repertoires shared the same platform, a later analysis reported.

Whole-study results and caveats: Confirmation in vitro established that a few CMV-associated chains were specific for CMV antigens.

V lost 3 bases, J lost 2 bases, and 5 bases stayed unmatched. The CDR3 contains 15 residues. Germline values: CDR1 SNHLY, CDR2 FYNNEI. The assay was immunoSEQ multiplex PCR, and TCRdb's table has in-frame clones only and misses some. The sample records 90,000 to 150,000 clones, 86% being singletons. Concerning this clone itself: Antigen specificity is unknown.

This chain connects TRBV2 to TRBJ1-2, with 8 bases fitting TRBD1. The clonotype was recovered from a man aged 18-30 years in good health and CMV-seronegative. Sample: PBMCs. This CDR3 is CASSDYWTGNYGYTF. As DNA, the CDR3 is TGTGCCAGCAGTGATTACTGGACAGGGAACTATGGCTACACCTTC.